The 13 T cell receptor beta chains presented below share a single source sample, sequenced in a study of Graves' ophthalmopathy and Graves' hyperthyroidism. Using RNA transcripts, the TCR beta CDR3 regions were amplified. HTBI primers served in a first-round RT-PCR, which a second-round multiplex PCR followed. TCRdb reprocessed the multiplex PCR reads via MiXCR and lists one record per CDR3 protein. Of more than 300,000 distinct CDR3 sequences detected, less than 20% appear once; the ten largest clones hold approximately 7%. Input material: peripheral blood. All receptors come from a woman under 30 with stable Graves' hyperthyroidism.

The chain combines TRBV12-3 or TRBV12-4 with TRBJ2-5; perhaps TRBD2 as D (7 bases). The CDR3 length is 16 residues. Trimming took 3 bases from V and 3 from J, leaving 17 bases between them. The CDR3 nucleotides read TGTGCCAGCAGTTTTCGGGTCGGGGAGGGGGAAGAGACCCAGTACTTC. Translated: CASSFRVGEGEETQYF.

This chain joins TRBV28 and TRBJ1-1, with D perhaps matching TRBD1 (5 bases). V lost 3 bases to trimming and J lost 3 bases, with 8 bases between them. The CDR3 is made up of 13 amino acids. From germline, CDR1 is MDHEN and CDR2 SYDVKM. The CDR3 DNA is TGTGCCAGCAGTTTGGACATTTACACTGAAGCTTTCTTT. Amino acid sequence: CASSLDIYTEAFF.

This rearrangement joins TRBV3-1 to TRBJ1-1; TRBD1 is a possible D gene (5 bases). CDR3 length: 14 residues. V lost 3 bases and J 0 bases, leaving 8 bases between the germline ends. CDR1 is LGHDT and CDR2 is YNNKEL in the germline V gene (reference sequence). CDR3 residues: CASSQGVLNTEAFF. The CDR3 DNA follows: TGTGCCAGCAGCCAGGGGGTTTTGAACACTGAAGCTTTCTTT.

This clonotype showed up many times. CDR3 in amino acids: CASSQVWGETQYF. Written as DNA, the CDR3 is TGTGCCAGCAGCCAAGTTTGGGGAGAGACCCAGTACTTC. The chain has TRBV14 and TRBJ2-5; no reliable D call. Germline values: CDR1 SGHDN, CDR2 FVKESK. V was clipped by 1 base and J by 4 bases, with 7 bases between them. This CDR3 region has 13 residues.

This clonotype was seen many times. The genes are TRBV12-3 or TRBV12-4 and TRBJ1-2, with 8 bases aligning to TRBD1. Unmatched junction bases numbered 6, after V lost 2 bases and J lost 4 bases. The length of the CDR3 is 15 residues. This CDR3 reads CASSLSRTGTYGYTF. The CDR3 bases are TGTGCCAGCAGTTTATCCCGGACAGGGACCTATGGCTACACCTTC.

This clonotype occurred many times. The rearrangement uses TRBV7-2 and TRBJ2-5; the match to TRBD2 covers 7 bases. J lost 0 bases, V lost 1 base, and 8 bases had no gene match. The germline CDR1 and CDR2 sequences are SGHTA and FQGNSA. This CDR3 comprises 17 residues. For the CDR3, the DNA is TGTGCCAGCAGCTTAGTAGCAGGCGGGGGTAACCAAGAGACCCAGTACTTC. It yields the protein CASSLVAGGGNQETQYF.

This clonotype occurred many times. The chain recombines TRBV6-2 or TRBV6-3 with TRBJ2-5; TRBD2 agrees at 7 bases. The CDR3 extends over 14 amino acids. Germline values: CDR1 MNHEY, CDR2 SVGEGT. Trimming cost V 8 bases and J 4 bases; bases outside gene matches: 10. The chain's CDR3 is CASSRSSGAETQYF. As DNA, the CDR3 is TGTGCCAGCTCGAGGTCAAGCGGGGCAGAGACCCAGTACTTC.

This clonotype was seen ten or more times. V usage is TRBV9 and J usage is TRBJ1-1, with D unresolved. This CDR3 region has 15 residues. V shed 0 bases and J shed 4 bases, with 13 bases lying between them. Germline assignment: CDR1 SGDLS and CDR2 YYNGEE. The CDR3 nucleotides read TGTGCCAGCAGCGTAGAAGGTGTATTCGGCACTGAAGCTTTCTTT. It translates to CASSVEGVFGTEAFF.

In this sample, this clonotype turned up many times. The chain has TRBV27 and TRBJ1-1, with D possibly matching TRBD1 (5 bases). V gave up 6 bases and J gave up 7 bases, with 12 bases separating them. This CDR3 has 12 amino acids. Germline lookup yields CDR1 MNHEY and CDR2 SMNVEV (reference sequence). CDR3 bases: TGTGCCAGCAGCTCCGCCGGGGGTGAAGCTTTCTTT. Its translation is CASSSAGGEAFF.

This clonotype has at least ten counts. The gene calls are TRBV12-3 or TRBV12-4 and TRBJ1-6, with a weak D call TRBD1 (5 bases). Trimming left V 5 bases short and J 7 bases short, with 12 bases between. This CDR3 is built from 14 residues. CDR3 loop: CASSLWRQNSPLHF. In nucleotides, the CDR3 is TGTGCCAGCAGTCTGTGGCGACAGAATTCACCCCTCCACTTT.

Many counts were recorded for this clonotype. The chain recombines TRBV19 with TRBJ1-5; D perhaps matches TRBD1 (5 bases). V lost 7 bases and J 1 base, leaving 14 bases between the germline ends. The CDR3 has 15 residues. Germline loops: CDR1 LNHDA, CDR2 SQIVND (reference sequence). The chain's CDR3 is CASKQGVLSNQPQHF. The CDR3 DNA follows: TGTGCCAGTAAGCAGGGCGTTTTAAGCAATCAGCCCCAGCATTTT.

In this sample, this clonotype turned up many times. A read error may produce the germline difference seen at one junction end. The gene calls are TRBV7-9 and TRBJ1-1; the D gene is possibly TRBD1 (5 bases). This CDR3 spans 15 amino acids. Germline assignment: CDR1 SEHNR and CDR2 FQNEAQ (reference sequence). CDR3 sequence reads: CASSVMSTVNTGAFF. Here the CDR3 DNA reads TGTGCCAGCAGCGTTATGTCGACAGTTAACACTGGAGCTTTCTTT.

The table lists this clonotype with many counts. The chain combines TRBV6-1 with TRBJ2-2, with 9 positions matching TRBD1. J lost 4 bases, V lost 8 bases, and 5 bases had no gene match. There are 14 residues in the CDR3. Germline assignment: CDR1 MNHNS and CDR2 SASEGT. The CDR3 region is CASRPQGATGELFF. The DNA of the CDR3 is TGTGCCAGCCGGCCACAGGGGGCCACCGGGGAGCTGTTTTTT.